This T cell receptor (beta chain) was obtained from a study of shared clonotypes between healthy human individuals. General observations from the study: In general, naive subsets displayed greater estimated richness than memory subsets did.

The assay was immunoSEQ multiplex PCR, and TCRdb's table has in-frame clones only and misses some. Of about 1.5 million clones in the sample, 95% to 99% are singletons; the top ten hold 0.4% to 0.55%. A word on this clone: Its target is unknown.

Germline-derived CDR1 and CDR2 are SGDLS and YYNGEE. The CDR3 length is 16 residues. V was cut by 4 bases and J by 3 bases, with 19 bases left in between. The V gene is TRBV9, the J gene TRBJ1-1; no reliable D call. The sequence was obtained from a man aged 30 to 39 in good health. The sample was naive CD4+ T cells sorted from blood. Subset indicated: CD45RA+ positively selected. The CDR3 DNA is TGTGCCAGCAGCCCACGGTCCCCCTGGGAAGACACTGAAGCTTTCTTT. Residues: CASSPRSPWEDTEAFF.